The next 16 T cell receptor beta chains were all read from a single sample in a study of shared clonotypes between healthy human individuals. Sequenced by immunoSEQ multiplex PCR; TCRdb stores in-frame clones only, minus some. The data show millions of clones, roughly 95% seen once. Positively selected for CCR7, the CD45RO-negative cells used as naive CD8 cells excluded terminally differentiated effector memory CD45RA+ cells. Sequencing was carried out using naive CD8+ T cells sorted from blood. The receptors come from a man younger than 35 in good health.

V is TRBV19 and J is TRBJ1-2; no reliable D call. V lost 2 bases, J lost 4 bases, and 8 bases lay in between. Germline-derived CDR1 and CDR2 are LNHDA and SQIVND (reference sequence). This CDR3 contains 13 residues. CDR3 loop: CASSIISLYGYTF. The DNA of the CDR3 is TGTGCCAGTAGTATAATCTCACTCTATGGCTACACCTTC.

This rearrangement joins TRBV27 to TRBJ2-2; possible D gene TRBD2, 6 bases. Germline lookup yields CDR1 MNHEY and CDR2 SMNVEV (reference sequence). Between the trimmed V and J ends, which lost 8 bases and 4 bases, there was a span of 17 bases. This CDR3 has 15 amino acids. The CDR3 nucleotides are TGTGCCAGCTGGAGCGAAGCGGGTAGCACCGGGGAGCTGTTTTTT. Residues: CASWSEAGSTGELFF.

The chain is built from TRBV9 and TRBJ2-1; 7 nucleotides align to TRBD2. The ends lost 0 bases at V and 2 bases at J; junction bases unmatched: 2. Germline V gives CDR1 SGDLS, CDR2 YYNGEE. This CDR3 comprises 15 residues. The CDR3: CASSVVGGTYNEQFF. The CDR3 DNA sequence: TGTGCCAGCAGCGTAGTGGGGGGGACCTACAATGAGCAGTTCTTC.

The chain recombines TRBV27 with TRBJ2-7, with D possibly being TRBD1 or TRBD2 (5 bases each). Germline CDR1 reads MNHEY; CDR2 reads SMNVEV (reference sequence). The V and J ends lost 9 bases and 3 bases respectively, with 18 bases between them. This CDR3 is built from 14 residues. The CDR3: CASSTGTDSYEQYF. CDR3 bases: TGTGCCAGTTCTACCGGGACCGATAGCTACGAGCAGTACTTC.

The V and J genes are TRBV6-5 and TRBJ2-3, with no clear D. Trimming took off 10 bases at V and 0 bases at J, with 11 bases between the two ends. The CDR3 sequence is 13 residues long. Per the germline V gene, CDR1 is MNHEY and CDR2 is SVGAGI. CDR3 amino acids: CATLGSSTDTQYF. CDR3 in DNA: TGTGCCACCCTAGGGTCTAGCACAGATACGCAGTATTTT.

The CDR3 loop reads CASSTPITGTEKNQETQYF. CDR3 DNA sequence: TGTGCCAGCAGCACCCCAATTACCGGGACAGAGAAAAACCAAGAGACCCAGTACTTC. The chain recombines TRBV11-2 with TRBJ2-5; 7 positions match TRBD1. CDR3 length equals 19 residues. Trimming removed 5 bases from V and 0 bases from J; junction bases left unmatched: 18. CDR1 and CDR2 from the germline V gene are SGHAT and FQNNGV. Together with reference TRBV11-2 and TRBJ2-5, the CDR3 gives the full variable domain: EAGVAQSPRYKIIEKRQSVAFWCNPISGHATLYWYQQILGQGPKLLIQFQNNGVVDDSQLPKDRFSAERLKGVDSTLKIQPAKLEDSAVYLCASSTPITGTEKNQETQYFGPGTRLLVL.

The chain couples TRBV7-2 to TRBJ2-7; D is possibly TRBD1 (5 bases). This CDR3 is 15 amino acids long. V gave up 6 bases and J gave up 0 bases, with 15 bases separating them. The V gene's germline CDR1 is SGHTA and CDR2 FQGNSA. The CDR3 reads CASSLRGGSSYEQYF. The CDR3 DNA follows: TGTGCCAGCAGTTTAAGGGGCGGCAGCTCCTACGAGCAGTACTTC.

The chain is built from TRBV30 and TRBJ2-1; possibly TRBD1 for D (6 bases). This CDR3 is 15 amino acids long. The germline V and J ends were trimmed by 7 bases and 1 base, with 17 bases remaining between them. Per the germline V gene, CDR1 is GTSNPN and CDR2 is SVGIG (reference sequence). CDR3 in amino acids: CASYPAGESYNEQFF. CDR3 DNA sequence: TGTGCCTCCTATCCCGCAGGGGAATCCTACAATGAGCAGTTCTTC.

V is TRBV7-8 and J is TRBJ2-1; D ambiguous. The germline CDR1 and CDR2 sequences are SGHVS and FQNEAQ. V dropped 1 base and J dropped 8 bases, with 9 bases sitting between them. The CDR3 has 13 amino acids. CDR3 region: CASSLDIDYEQFF. The CDR3 DNA sequence: TGTGCCAGCAGCTTAGATATAGACTATGAGCAGTTCTTC.

The CDR3 is CASSYGLANTGELFF. The CDR3 DNA sequence: TGCGCCAGCAGCTACGGACTAGCGAACACCGGGGAGCTGTTTTTT. The rearrangement links TRBV5-1 to TRBJ2-2, with 7 bases aligning to TRBD2. In germline, CDR1 is SGHRS, CDR2 YFSETQ. The V gene end was trimmed by 3 bases and the J gene end by 0 bases; junction bases not matched to a gene: 2. The CDR3 sequence is 15 residues long.

The V call is TRBV5-8, the J call TRBJ1-5; TRBD1 agrees at 7 bases. This CDR3 is 14 amino acids long. Germline lookup yields CDR1 SGHTS and CDR2 YDEGEE. Trimming cost V 7 bases and J 0 bases; bases outside gene matches: 4. This chain's CDR3 is CASGTDNSNQPQHF. CDR3 nucleotide sequence: TGTGCCAGCGGGACAGATAATAGCAATCAGCCCCAGCATTTT. Variable domain in full (rest from reference TRBV5-8 and TRBJ1-5): EAGVTQSPTHLIKTRGQQATLRCSPISGHTSVYWYQQALGLGLQFLLWYDEGEERNRGNFPPRFSGRQFPNYSSELNVNALELEDSALYLCASGTDNSNQPQHFGDGTRLSIL.

The chain links TRBV5-4 to TRBJ1-2; tentative D call: TRBD1 (5 bases). V gave up 1 base and J gave up 8 bases, with 15 bases separating them. Germline CDR1 is SGHNT and CDR2 is YYREEE (reference sequence). There are 14 residues in the CDR3. CDR3 sequence: CASSLITAQAGYTF. The CDR3 region has the DNA TGTGCCAGCAGCTTGATTACGGCACAGGCCGGCTACACCTTC.

The count of this clone is one. Other DNA variants within this sample encode the same CDR3. In nucleotides, the CDR3 is TGCGCCAGCAGCCAAGAGGGACTAGATTCCTACGAGCAGTACTTC. This translates into CASSQEGLDSYEQYF. The chain carries TRBV4-1 and TRBJ2-7; 8 bases agree with TRBD2. CDR1 MGHRA and CDR2 YSYEKL come from the germline V gene. The V gene end was trimmed by 0 bases and the J gene end by 1 base; junction bases not matched to a gene: 2. The CDR3 is 15 residues long.

The genes are TRBV27 and TRBJ2-5; TRBD1 agrees at 8 bases. Germline V gene lookup returns CDR1 MNHEY and CDR2 SMNVEV (reference sequence). This CDR3 is 14 amino acids long. J gave up 4 bases and V 3 bases, and 4 bases lay outside the gene matches. The CDR3 loop reads CASSFAGGGETQYF. For the CDR3, the DNA is TGTGCCAGCAGTTTCGCAGGGGGCGGAGAGACCCAGTACTTC.

This chain uses TRBV11-2 with TRBJ2-7; TRBD1 aligns across 11 bases. The CDR3 sequence is 14 residues long. J gave up 3 bases and V 5 bases, and 3 bases lay outside the gene matches. Germline loops: CDR1 SGHAT, CDR2 FQNNGV. The chain's CDR3 is CASSVGTGGYEQYF. The CDR3 DNA follows: TGTGCCAGCAGCGTTGGGACAGGGGGCTACGAGCAGTACTTC.

The chain couples TRBV19 to TRBJ2-1; 8 bases line up with TRBD2. CDR1 and CDR2 (germline): LNHDA, SQIVND (reference sequence). With V trimmed by 1 base and J by 4 bases, 9 bases remained unmatched. The CDR3 is made up of 17 amino acids. The CDR3 region is CASSIVYAGGGYNEQFF. For the CDR3, the DNA is TGTGCCAGTAGTATAGTTTACGCGGGAGGAGGTTACAATGAGCAGTTCTTC.